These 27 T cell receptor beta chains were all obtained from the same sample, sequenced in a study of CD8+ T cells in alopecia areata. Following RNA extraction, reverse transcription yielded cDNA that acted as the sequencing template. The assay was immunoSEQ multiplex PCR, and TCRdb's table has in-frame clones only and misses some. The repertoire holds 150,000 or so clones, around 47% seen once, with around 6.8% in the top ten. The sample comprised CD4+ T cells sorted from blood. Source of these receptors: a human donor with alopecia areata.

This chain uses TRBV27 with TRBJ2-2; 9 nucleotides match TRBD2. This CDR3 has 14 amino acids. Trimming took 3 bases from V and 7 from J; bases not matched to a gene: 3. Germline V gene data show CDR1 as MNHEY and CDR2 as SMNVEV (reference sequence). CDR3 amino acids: CASSFGLANGELFF. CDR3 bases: TGTGCCAGCAGTTTCGGACTAGCGAACGGGGAGCTGTTTTTT.

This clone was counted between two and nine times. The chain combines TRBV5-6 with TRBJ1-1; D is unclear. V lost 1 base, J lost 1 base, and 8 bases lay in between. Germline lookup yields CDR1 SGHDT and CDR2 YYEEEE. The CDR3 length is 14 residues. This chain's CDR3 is CASSLIPGNTEAFF. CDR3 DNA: TGTGCCAGCAGCTTGATACCCGGGAACACTGAAGCTTTCTTT.

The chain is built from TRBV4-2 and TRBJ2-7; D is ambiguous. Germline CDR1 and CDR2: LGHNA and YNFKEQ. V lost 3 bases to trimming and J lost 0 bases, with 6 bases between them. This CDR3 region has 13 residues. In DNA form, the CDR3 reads TGTGCCAGCAGCCAGGACGTCTCCTACGAGCAGTACTTC. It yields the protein CASSQDVSYEQYF.

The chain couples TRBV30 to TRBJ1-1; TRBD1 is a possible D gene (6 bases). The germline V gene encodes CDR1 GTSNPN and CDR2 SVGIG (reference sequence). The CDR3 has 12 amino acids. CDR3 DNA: TGTGCAACCCGACAGGTGAACACTGAAGCTTTCTTT. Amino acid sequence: CATRQVNTEAFF.

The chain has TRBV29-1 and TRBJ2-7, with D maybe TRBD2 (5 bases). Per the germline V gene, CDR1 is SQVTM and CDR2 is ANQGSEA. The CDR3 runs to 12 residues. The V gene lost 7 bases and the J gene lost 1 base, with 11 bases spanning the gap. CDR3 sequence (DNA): TGCAGCGCCGTAGGAGGTTCCTACGAGCAGTACTTC. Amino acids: CSAVGGSYEQYF.

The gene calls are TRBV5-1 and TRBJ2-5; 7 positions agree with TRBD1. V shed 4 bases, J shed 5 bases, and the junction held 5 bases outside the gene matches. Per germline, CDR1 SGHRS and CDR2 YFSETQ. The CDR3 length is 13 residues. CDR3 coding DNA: TGCGCCAGCAGCCTAGGACAGGCTGAGACCCAGTACTTC. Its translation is CASSLGQAETQYF.

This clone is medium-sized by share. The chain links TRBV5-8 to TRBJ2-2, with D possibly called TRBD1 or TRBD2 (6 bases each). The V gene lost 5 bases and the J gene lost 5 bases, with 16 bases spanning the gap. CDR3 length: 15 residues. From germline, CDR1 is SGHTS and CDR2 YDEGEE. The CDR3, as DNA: TGTGCCAGCAGATGGGGGGCTGGAGTAACCGGGGAGCTGTTTTTT. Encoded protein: CASRWGAGVTGELFF. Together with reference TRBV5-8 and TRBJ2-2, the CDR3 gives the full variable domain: EAGVTQSPTHLIKTRGQQATLRCSPISGHTSVYWYQQALGLGLQFLLWYDEGEERNRGNFPPRFSGRQFPNYSSELNVNALELEDSALYLCASRWGAGVTGELFFGEGSRLTVL.

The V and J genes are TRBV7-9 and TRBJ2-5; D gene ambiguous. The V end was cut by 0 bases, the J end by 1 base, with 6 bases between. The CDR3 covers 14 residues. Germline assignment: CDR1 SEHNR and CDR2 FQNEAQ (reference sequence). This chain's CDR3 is CASSLALFQETQYF. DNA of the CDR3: TGTGCCAGCAGCTTAGCCCTCTTCCAAGAGACCCAGTACTTC.

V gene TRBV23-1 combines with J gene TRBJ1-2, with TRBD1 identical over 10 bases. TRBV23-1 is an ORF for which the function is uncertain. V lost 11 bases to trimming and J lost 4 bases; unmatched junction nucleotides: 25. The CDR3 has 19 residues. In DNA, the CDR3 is TGCGCCGGGAACCTTATCGAACCGGGACAGGGGCGTCAGAGCTATGGCTACACCTTC. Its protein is CAGNLIEPGQGRQSYGYTF.

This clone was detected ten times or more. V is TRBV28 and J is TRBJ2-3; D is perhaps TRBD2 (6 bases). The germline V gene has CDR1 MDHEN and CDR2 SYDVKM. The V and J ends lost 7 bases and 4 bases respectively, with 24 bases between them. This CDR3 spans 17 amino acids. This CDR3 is CASNPLLARDQADTQYF. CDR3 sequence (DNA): TGTGCCAGCAACCCTTTGCTAGCGAGGGACCAGGCAGATACGCAGTATTTT.

The CDR3 spells CASILAGAGEQFF. The CDR3, as DNA: TGTGCCAGCATCCTAGCGGGAGCCGGCGAGCAGTTCTTC. The chain recombines TRBV2 with TRBJ2-1, with 10 bases matching TRBD2. CDR1 and CDR2 (germline): SNHLY, FYNNEI. The CDR3 has 13 residues. J gave up 10 bases and V 7 bases, and 7 bases lay outside the gene matches.

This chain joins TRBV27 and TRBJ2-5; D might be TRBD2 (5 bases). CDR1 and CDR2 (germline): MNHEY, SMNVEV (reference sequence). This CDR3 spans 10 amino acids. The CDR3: CVGLAETQYF. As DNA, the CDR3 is TGTGTGGGCCTAGCTGAGACCCAGTACTTC.

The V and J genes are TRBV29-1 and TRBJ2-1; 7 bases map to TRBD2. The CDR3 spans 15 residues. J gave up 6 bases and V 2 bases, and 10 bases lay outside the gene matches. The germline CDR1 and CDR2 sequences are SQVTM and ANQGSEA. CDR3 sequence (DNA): TGCAGCGTTGAATCCAGCAGCGGGGCACTCAATGAGCAGTTCTTC. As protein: CSVESSSGALNEQFF.

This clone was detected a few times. The CDR3 coding sequence is TGTGCCAGCAGCGCGACGGTTAGCTCTGGAAACACCATATATTTT. Amino acid sequence: CASSATVSSGNTIYF. The chain couples TRBV9 to TRBJ1-3, with no clear D. Between the trimmed V and J ends, which lost 3 bases and 0 bases, there was a span of 10 bases. CDR1 is SGDLS, CDR2 YYNGEE, per germline. The CDR3 runs to 15 residues. The variable domain in full, with the rest retrieved from reference TRBV9 and TRBJ1-3, is DSGVTQTPKHLITATGQRVTLRCSPRSGDLSVYWYQQSLDQGLQFLIQYYNGEERAKGNILERFSAQQFPDLHSELNLSSLELGDSALYFCASSATVSSGNTIYFGEGSWLTVV.

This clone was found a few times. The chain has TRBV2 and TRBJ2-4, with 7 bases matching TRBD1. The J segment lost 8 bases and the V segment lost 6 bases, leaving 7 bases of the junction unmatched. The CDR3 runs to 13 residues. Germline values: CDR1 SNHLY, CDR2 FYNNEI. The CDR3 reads CASSLTGQDIQYF. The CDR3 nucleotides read TGTGCCAGCAGCCTGACAGGGCAGGACATTCAGTACTTC. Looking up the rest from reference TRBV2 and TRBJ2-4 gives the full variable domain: EPEVTQTPSHQVTQMGQEVILRCVPISNHLYFYWYRQILGQKVEFLVSFYNNEISEKSEIFDDQFSVERPDGSNFTLKIRSTKLEDSAMYFCASSLTGQDIQYFGAGTRLSVL.

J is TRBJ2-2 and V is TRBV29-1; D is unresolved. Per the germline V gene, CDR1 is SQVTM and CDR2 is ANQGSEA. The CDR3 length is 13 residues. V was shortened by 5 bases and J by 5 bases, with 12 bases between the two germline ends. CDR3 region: CSVSRAGTGELFF. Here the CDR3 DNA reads TGCAGCGTTTCCCGCGCCGGGACCGGGGAGCTGTTTTTT.

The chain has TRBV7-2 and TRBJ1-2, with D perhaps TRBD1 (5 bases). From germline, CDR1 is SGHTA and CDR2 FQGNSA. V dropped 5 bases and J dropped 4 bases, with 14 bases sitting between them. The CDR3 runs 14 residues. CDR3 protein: CASSLGSGTYGYTF. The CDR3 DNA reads TGTGCCAGCAGCCTGGGGTCGGGGACCTATGGCTACACCTTC.

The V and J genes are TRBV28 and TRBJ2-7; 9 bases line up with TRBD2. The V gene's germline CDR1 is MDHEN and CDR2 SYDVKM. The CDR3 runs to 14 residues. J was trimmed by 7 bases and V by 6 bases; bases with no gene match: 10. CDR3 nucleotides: TGTGCCAGCAGATCTAGCGGGGCACCGGGGGAGCAGTACTTC. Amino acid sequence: CASRSSGAPGEQYF.

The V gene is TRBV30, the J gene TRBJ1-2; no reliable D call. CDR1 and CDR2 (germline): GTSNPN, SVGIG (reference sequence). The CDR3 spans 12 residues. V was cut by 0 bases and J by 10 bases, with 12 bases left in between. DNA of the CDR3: TGTGCCTGGAGTGTACATCTGGTTTCCTACACCTTC. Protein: CAWSVHLVSYTF.

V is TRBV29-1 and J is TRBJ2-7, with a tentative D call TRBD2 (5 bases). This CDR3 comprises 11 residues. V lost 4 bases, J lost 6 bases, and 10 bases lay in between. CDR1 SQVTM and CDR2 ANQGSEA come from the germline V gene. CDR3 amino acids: CSVVRESEQYF. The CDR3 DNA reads TGCAGCGTTGTTAGGGAGAGCGAGCAGTACTTC.

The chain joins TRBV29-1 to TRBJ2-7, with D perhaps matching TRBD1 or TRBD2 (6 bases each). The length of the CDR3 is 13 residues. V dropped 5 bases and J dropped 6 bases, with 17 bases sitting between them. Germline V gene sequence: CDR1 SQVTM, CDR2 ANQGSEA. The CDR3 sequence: CSVQAEGGLEQYF. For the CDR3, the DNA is TGCAGCGTTCAGGCGGAGGGGGGTCTCGAGCAGTACTTC.

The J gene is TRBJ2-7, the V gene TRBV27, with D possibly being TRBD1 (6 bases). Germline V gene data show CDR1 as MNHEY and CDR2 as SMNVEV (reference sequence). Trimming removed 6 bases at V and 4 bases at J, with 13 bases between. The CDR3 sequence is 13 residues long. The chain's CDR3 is CASRKQDRYEQYF. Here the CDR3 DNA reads TGTGCCAGCAGGAAGCAGGACAGATACGAGCAGTACTTC.

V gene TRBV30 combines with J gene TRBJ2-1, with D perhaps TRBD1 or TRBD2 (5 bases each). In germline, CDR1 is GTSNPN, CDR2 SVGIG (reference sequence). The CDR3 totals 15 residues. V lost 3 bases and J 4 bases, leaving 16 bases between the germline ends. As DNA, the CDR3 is TGTGCCTGGAGGGCGACCGGGACGGCATACAATGAGCAGTTCTTC. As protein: CAWRATGTAYNEQFF.

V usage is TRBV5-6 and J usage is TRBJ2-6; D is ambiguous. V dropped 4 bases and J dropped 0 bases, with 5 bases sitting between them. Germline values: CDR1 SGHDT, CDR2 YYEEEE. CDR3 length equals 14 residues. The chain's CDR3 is CASSPRSGANVLTF. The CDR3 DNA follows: TGTGCCAGCAGCCCCCGCTCTGGGGCCAACGTCCTGACTTTC.

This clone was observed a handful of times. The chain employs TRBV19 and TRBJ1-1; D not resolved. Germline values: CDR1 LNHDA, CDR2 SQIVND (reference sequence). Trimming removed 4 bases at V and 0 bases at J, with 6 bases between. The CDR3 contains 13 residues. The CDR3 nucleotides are TGTGCCAGTAGTAGCGCGGTGAACACTGAAGCTTTCTTT. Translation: CASSSAVNTEAFF.

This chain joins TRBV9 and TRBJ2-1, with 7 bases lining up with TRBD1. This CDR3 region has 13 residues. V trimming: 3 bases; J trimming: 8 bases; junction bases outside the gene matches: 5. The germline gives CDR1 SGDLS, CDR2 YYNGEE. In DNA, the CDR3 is TGTGCCAGCAGCGCGGGGACAGTAGATGAGCAGTTCTTC. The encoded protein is CASSAGTVDEQFF.

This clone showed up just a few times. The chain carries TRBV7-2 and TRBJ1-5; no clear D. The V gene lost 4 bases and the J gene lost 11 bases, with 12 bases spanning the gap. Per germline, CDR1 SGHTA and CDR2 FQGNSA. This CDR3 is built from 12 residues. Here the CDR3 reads CASSSTLRTQHF. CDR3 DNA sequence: TGTGCCAGCAGCTCAACGCTACGGACCCAGCATTTT.